Below, 27 T cell receptor beta chains from the same sample are listed, as sequenced in a study of shared clonotypes between healthy human individuals. The method was immunoSEQ multiplex PCR; TCRdb's version includes in-frame clones alone and lacks a portion of them. The profile shows approximately 320,000 clones, around 86% of them singletons. Sequenced sample: memory CD8+ T cells sorted from blood. Subset indicated: CD45RO+ cells pooled with CCR7-negative TemRA cells. Receptors were obtained from a man aged 18 to 35 in good health.

This clone was counted a single time. This chain links TRBV9 with TRBJ1-3; a possible D gene is TRBD1 (6 bases). V was clipped by 0 bases and J by 2 bases, with 24 bases between them. The CDR3 loop spans 20 amino acids. CDR1 and CDR2 from the germline V gene are SGDLS and YYNGEE. The CDR3 is CASSVEGTIRDIQPGNTIYF. In nucleotides, the CDR3 is TGTGCCAGCAGCGTAGAGGGGACGATCCGGGACATTCAGCCTGGAAACACCATATATTTT. The full variable domain, with the rest looked up from reference TRBV9 and TRBJ1-3, is DSGVTQTPKHLITATGQRVTLRCSPRSGDLSVYWYQQSLDQGLQFLIQYYNGEERAKGNILERFSAQQFPDLHSELNLSSLELGDSALYFCASSVEGTIRDIQPGNTIYFGEGSWLTVV.

CDR3 protein: CAWSDDGRMGKPQHF. For the CDR3, the DNA is TGTGCCTGGAGCGATGACGGCAGGATGGGGAAGCCCCAGCATTTT. The genes are TRBV30 and TRBJ1-5, with unresolved D. This CDR3 has 15 residues. Between the trimmed V and J ends, which lost 3 bases and 8 bases, there was a span of 20 bases. The germline gives CDR1 GTSNPN, CDR2 SVGIG (reference sequence). Looking up the rest from reference TRBV30 and TRBJ1-5 gives the full variable domain: SQTIHQWPATLVQPVGSPLSLECTVEGTSNPNLYWYRQAAGRGLQLLFYSVGIGQISSEVPQNLSASRPQDRQFILSSKKLLLSDSGFYLCAWSDDGRMGKPQHFGDGTRLSIL.

V is TRBV14 and J is TRBJ1-5; TRBD1 is a possible D gene (5 bases). V was trimmed by 6 bases and J by 2 bases, leaving 17 bases between them. This CDR3 has 16 residues. Looked up from germline, CDR1 is SGHDN and CDR2 is FVKESK. CDR3 protein: CASRSRRDLRNQPQHF. CDR3 sequence (DNA): TGTGCCAGCAGAAGCCGCCGGGACCTCCGCAATCAGCCCCAGCATTTT.

This clone was seen only once. This sequence joins TRBV27 and TRBJ2-3, with D possibly being TRBD2 (6 bases). Deletions cut 8 bases from V and 2 bases from J, with 8 bases between. This CDR3 is built from 12 residues. The V gene's germline CDR1 is MNHEY and CDR2 SMNVEV (reference sequence). This CDR3 is CASRGITDTQYF. The DNA of the CDR3 is TGTGCCAGCCGGGGGATCACAGATACGCAGTATTTT.

This sequence joins TRBV10-2 and TRBJ1-6, with TRBD1 identical over 7 bases. With V trimmed by 10 bases and J by 5 bases, 5 bases remained unmatched. The CDR3 totals 13 residues. Germline-derived CDR1 and CDR2 are WSHSY and SAAADI. The CDR3 DNA is TGCGCCACCGACAGGGATGATAATTCACCCCTCCACTTT. It codes for CATDRDDNSPLHF.

This rearrangement joins TRBV13 to TRBJ2-3, with TRBD2 identical over 11 bases. V shed 5 bases and J 6 bases; nucleotides not matched to a gene: 7. From germline, CDR1 is PRHDT and CDR2 FYEKMQ (reference sequence). CDR3 length: 15 residues. The CDR3 DNA follows: TGTGCCAGCAGCCCTAACGGACTAGCGGGTGATACGCAGTATTTT. This sequence encodes CASSPNGLAGDTQYF.

V and J are TRBV30 and TRBJ1-5; D uncertain. With 4 bases removed from V and 6 bases from J, the gap between germline ends came to 19 bases. The length of the CDR3 is 15 residues. Germline assignment: CDR1 GTSNPN and CDR2 SVGIG (reference sequence). The CDR3 DNA is TGTGCCTGGAATGTTATGGTCAGACCAGGTCAGCCCCAGCATTTT. This translates into CAWNVMVRPGQPQHF.

The chain employs TRBV27 and TRBJ2-7; D might be TRBD1 (6 bases). V lost 4 bases and J 4 bases, leaving 11 bases between the germline ends. CDR3 length: 13 amino acids. CDR1 is MNHEY, CDR2 SMNVEV, per germline (reference sequence). The CDR3: CASSSGTLYEQYF. DNA for the CDR3: TGTGCCAGCAGTTCCGGGACACTATACGAGCAGTACTTC.

This clone appeared once. This CDR3 reads CASSQVPGRGTHEQYF. CDR3 DNA sequence: TGCGCCAGCAGCCAAGTCCCCGGGAGGGGAACACACGAGCAGTACTTC. The V gene is TRBV4-1, the J gene TRBJ2-7, with 8 bases aligning to TRBD2. J lost 5 bases, V lost 1 base, and 10 bases had no gene match. Per the germline V gene, CDR1 is MGHRA and CDR2 is YSYEKL. The CDR3 is 16 amino acids.

The chain employs TRBV11-2 and TRBJ2-7, with 10 bases identical to TRBD1. The germline gives CDR1 SGHAT, CDR2 FQNNGV. The CDR3 runs 16 residues. Germline trimming cut 4 bases from V and 6 bases from J; bases unmatched to any gene: 12. The CDR3 spells CASSYTSRQGAFEQYF. In nucleotides, the CDR3 is TGTGCCAGCAGCTACACTTCGCGACAGGGGGCTTTCGAGCAGTACTTC.

This chain joins TRBV7-9 and TRBJ2-7; 10 nucleotides agree with TRBD1. V gave up 0 bases and J gave up 4 bases; unmatched junction bases: 3. Germline V lookup: CDR1 SEHNR, CDR2 FQNEAQ (reference sequence). This CDR3 is built from 15 residues. CDR3 sequence (DNA): TGTGCCAGCAGCTTAGCTTGGGACAGGGGTTACGAGCAGTACTTC. Its translation: CASSLAWDRGYEQYF.

The chain is built from TRBV4-1 and TRBJ2-7, with 10 positions matching TRBD1. Trimming cost V 4 bases and J 4 bases; bases outside gene matches: 7. Germline-derived CDR1 and CDR2 are MGHRA and YSYEKL. CDR3 length: 15 residues. This CDR3 reads CASSPTGTGAYEQYF. The DNA of the CDR3 is TGCGCCAGCAGCCCAACTGGGACAGGGGCATACGAGCAGTACTTC.

The rearrangement uses TRBV27 and TRBJ2-6, with 7 bases identical to TRBD2. Germline-derived CDR1 and CDR2 are MNHEY and SMNVEV (reference sequence). V was pared by 4 bases and J by 2 bases, with 5 bases of the junction left unmatched. This CDR3 spans 16 amino acids. DNA of the CDR3: TGTGCCAGCAGTTCCATGGGGGGGGCTGGGGCCAACGTCCTGACTTTC. Its protein product is CASSSMGGAGANVLTF.

This chain links TRBV2 with TRBJ2-7, with 10 bases matching TRBD2. Per the germline V gene, CDR1 is SNHLY and CDR2 is FYNNEI. Germline trimming cut 6 bases from V and 2 bases from J; bases unmatched to any gene: 10. This CDR3 region has 16 residues. The CDR3 protein is CASRNPGLAEAYEQYF. Here the CDR3 DNA reads TGTGCCAGCAGGAACCCTGGACTAGCGGAGGCCTACGAGCAGTACTTC.

The chain employs TRBV4-2 and TRBJ1-1; the D is unclear. CDR1 is LGHNA, CDR2 YNFKEQ, per germline. The CDR3 runs to 13 residues. The V end was cut by 1 base, the J end by 6 bases, with 9 bases between. The CDR3 spells CASSQALGAEAFF. CDR3 DNA sequence: TGTGCCAGCAGCCAAGCACTGGGCGCTGAAGCTTTCTTT.

The chain links TRBV6-5 to TRBJ2-1, with D possibly matching TRBD1 (6 bases). This CDR3 is 11 amino acids long. V was cut by 8 bases and J by 7 bases, with 9 bases left in between. Per germline, CDR1 MNHEY and CDR2 SVGAGI. The chain's CDR3 is CASSQGNEQFF. Written as DNA, the CDR3 is TGTGCCAGCTCGCAGGGGAATGAGCAGTTCTTC.

Of note for this clone: Different DNA sequences within this sample yield the same CDR3. V usage is TRBV7-9 and J usage is TRBJ1-1, with D perhaps matching TRBD1 (6 bases). Trimming removed 3 bases from V and 4 bases from J, with 9 bases in between. Germline lookup yields CDR1 SEHNR and CDR2 FQNEAQ (reference sequence). The CDR3 has 13 amino acids. This CDR3 reads CASSLGGVTEAFF. The CDR3 DNA sequence: TGTGCCAGCAGCTTGGGGGGCGTCACTGAAGCTTTCTTT.

The V gene is TRBV7-2, the J gene TRBJ2-3, with 8 bases identical to TRBD1. Losses at the gene ends were 5 bases for V and 0 bases for J; bases not matched to a gene: 10. Germline V gene data show CDR1 as SGHTA and CDR2 as FQGNSA. The CDR3 extends over 17 amino acids. The DNA of the CDR3 is TGTGCCAGCAGCCGTCCCAGGGGGCAATTCAGCACAGATACGCAGTATTTT. It encodes CASSRPRGQFSTDTQYF.

This CDR3 reads CASSPPLVFDELFF. The CDR3 DNA sequence: TGTGCCAGCAGCCCCCCTTTGGTTTTCGACGAGCTGTTTTTT. This sequence joins TRBV11-2 and TRBJ2-2; D call uncertain. V dropped 5 bases and J dropped 11 bases, with 18 bases sitting between them. CDR3 length equals 14 residues. Germline V gives CDR1 SGHAT, CDR2 FQNNGV.

This clone was seen only once. The gene calls are TRBV5-4 and TRBJ1-2; D gene ambiguous. Trimming took off 4 bases at V and 7 bases at J, with 8 bases between the two ends. Germline V gene lookup returns CDR1 SGHNT and CDR2 YYREEE (reference sequence). This CDR3 has 11 residues. The CDR3 reads CASSDRRGYTF. CDR3 in DNA: TGTGCCAGCAGCGACCGGCGTGGCTACACCTTC.

This clone was counted a single time. The CDR3 DNA reads TGTGCCAGCAGTGAAGGACAGGGGGTGTTTCTCAGCTCCTACAATGAGCAGTTCTTC. Its translation is CASSEGQGVFLSSYNEQFF. The chain recombines TRBV6-1 with TRBJ2-1; 9 bases line up with TRBD1. V lost 1 base to trimming and J lost 0 bases; unmatched junction nucleotides: 10. CDR1 is MNHNS and CDR2 is SASEGT in the germline V gene. This CDR3 region has 19 residues.

The chain's CDR3 is CASSHTDSYEQYF. The DNA for the CDR3 is TGTGCCAGCTCACACACGGACTCCTACGAGCAGTACTTC. J is TRBJ2-7 and V is TRBV18; D remains unclear. Trimming left V 4 bases short and J 0 bases short, with 7 bases between. The germline V gene has CDR1 KGHSH and CDR2 LQKENI. The length of the CDR3 is 13 residues.

J is TRBJ1-4 and V is TRBV5-4; no clear D. The CDR3 consists of 14 residues. CDR1 and CDR2 (germline): SGHNT, YYREEE (reference sequence). V lost 1 base, J lost 8 bases, and 12 bases lay in between. The CDR3 DNA follows: TGTGCCAGCAGCTTGTTGACCGAACGGGAAAAACTGTTTTTT. Translation gives CASSLLTEREKLFF.

J is TRBJ2-2 and V is TRBV6-5; D not resolved. CDR3 length: 13 amino acids. V gave up 4 bases and J gave up 4 bases, with 7 bases separating them. Per the germline V gene, CDR1 is MNHEY and CDR2 is SVGAGI. The CDR3 bases are TGTGCCAGCAGTTCTGGGGTCACCGGGGAGCTGTTTTTT. It translates to CASSSGVTGELFF.

The rearrangement joins TRBV4-1 to TRBJ2-7, with D perhaps TRBD1 (5 bases). V dropped 3 bases and J dropped 6 bases, with 15 bases sitting between them. The CDR3 length is 14 residues. Germline V gene sequence: CDR1 MGHRA, CDR2 YSYEKL. CDR3 sequence (DNA): TGCGCCAGCAGCCAGGACGGCAGGGTGAGCGAGCAGTACTTC. Amino acids: CASSQDGRVSEQYF.

V and J are TRBV30 and TRBJ1-2; the D gene is possibly TRBD1 (6 bases). The CDR3 sequence is 18 residues long. V lost 4 bases and J lost 4, with 28 bases in between. CDR1 GTSNPN and CDR2 SVGIG come from the germline V gene (reference sequence). The CDR3 DNA follows: TGTGCCTGGACCCCATGGGGCAAGATTGGGGGGCTGAGCTATGGCTACACCTTC. Translation: CAWTPWGKIGGLSYGYTF.

In nucleotides, the CDR3 is TGTGCCAGCAGTGCCTTGTTGGTGGGAATGAACACTGAAGCTTTCTTT. Translated, it gives CASSALLVGMNTEAFF. This chain links TRBV6-1 with TRBJ1-1; D call uncertain. V shed 4 bases and J shed 0 bases, with 15 bases lying between them. Germline assignment: CDR1 MNHNS and CDR2 SASEGT. The CDR3 loop spans 16 amino acids.